These 16 T cell receptor beta chains originate from one sample sequenced in a study of blood T cell repertoires in COVID-19. The data were produced by immunoSEQ multiplex PCR, yet TCRdb's version contains in-frame clones alone and is incomplete. The table includes around 160,000 clones, around 84% detected once. Sequences were obtained from peripheral blood. These receptors all come from a man aged 55 to 70 with active or convalescent COVID-19.

The rearrangement uses TRBV6-5 and TRBJ1-1; unclear D gene. Trimming took off 0 bases at V and 0 bases at J, with 8 bases between the two ends. Germline V CDR1 and CDR2: MNHEY, SVGAGI. The length of the CDR3 is 15 residues. For the CDR3, the DNA is TGTGCCAGCAGTTACTCGAGAGGGTTGAACACTGAAGCTTTCTTT. It is translated as CASSYSRGLNTEAFF.

V is TRBV28 and J is TRBJ2-7, with TRBD1 matching over 7 bases. There are 15 residues in the CDR3. V shed 5 bases and J 3 bases; nucleotides not matched to a gene: 10. Per germline, CDR1 MDHEN and CDR2 SYDVKM. The CDR3 protein is CASSTQRQGNYEQYF. DNA of the CDR3: TGTGCCAGCAGTACCCAAAGACAGGGTAACTACGAGCAGTACTTC.

J is TRBJ1-2 and V is TRBV25-1; TRBD1 matches at 11 bases. The CDR3 covers 13 residues. Germline-derived CDR1 and CDR2 are MGHDK and SYGVNS. V shed 8 bases, J shed 4 bases, and the junction held 3 bases outside the gene matches. In nucleotides, the CDR3 is TGTGCCAGCGGACAGGGGGCAGGCTATGGCTACACCTTC. It encodes CASGQGAGYGYTF.

The chain joins TRBV7-2 to TRBJ2-7; 9 positions agree with TRBD2. The CDR3 spans 13 residues. Germline CDR1 is SGHTA and CDR2 is FQGNSA. Trimming cost V 6 bases and J 6 bases; bases outside gene matches: 6. The CDR3 region is CASSLTSGSEQYF. CDR3 nucleotide sequence: TGTGCCAGCAGTTTGACTAGCGGTTCCGAGCAGTACTTC.

This clone was seen a handful of times. V is TRBV7-6 and J is TRBJ1-4; weak D call: TRBD1 (5 bases). CDR1 SGHVS and CDR2 FNYEAQ come from the germline V gene. Trimming shortened V by 0 bases and J by 5 bases, and 10 bases separated the two germline ends. The CDR3 spans 15 residues. The CDR3 DNA is TGTGCCAGCAGCTTAGCTTTCAGGGAAAATGAAAAACTGTTTTTT. Its translation: CASSLAFRENEKLFF.

This chain's CDR3 is CASSQDYSDGYTF. CDR3 in DNA: TGCGCCAGCAGCCAAGATTACAGTGATGGCTACACCTTC. The chain links TRBV4-3 to TRBJ1-2, with D unresolved. The CDR3 contains 13 residues. Germline V gene data show CDR1 as LGHNA and CDR2 as YSLEER. The V and J ends lost 0 bases and 6 bases respectively, with 8 bases between them.

The chain couples TRBV9 to TRBJ1-6; D call uncertain. This CDR3 contains 15 residues. Trimming shortened V by 0 bases and J by 9 bases, and 13 bases separated the two germline ends. Germline loops: CDR1 SGDLS, CDR2 YYNGEE. CDR3 loop: CASSVGEVGSSPLHF. CDR3 bases: TGTGCCAGCAGCGTAGGGGAGGTCGGGAGTTCACCCCTCCACTTT.

The rearrangement joins TRBV4-1 to TRBJ2-1; TRBD1 matches at 8 bases. The CDR3 runs to 17 residues. Germline CDR1 is MGHRA and CDR2 is YSYEKL. The trim removed 4 bases at V and 9 bases at J, leaving 17 bases unmatched. CDR3 in DNA: TGCGCCAGCAGCCCCAGGGGCGGGACAGGTTTCCCGGGTGAGCAGTTCTTC. This codes for CASSPRGGTGFPGEQFF.

The chain couples TRBV24-1 to TRBJ2-7, with 7 bases identical to TRBD1. This CDR3 is 14 amino acids long. V shed 3 bases and J 4 bases; nucleotides not matched to a gene: 5. The germline V gene encodes CDR1 KGHDR and CDR2 SFDVKD. In nucleotides, the CDR3 is TGTGCCACCAGTGATAGCGACAGGGTGTACGAGCAGTACTTC. Encoded protein: CATSDSDRVYEQYF.

The rearrangement joins TRBV19 to TRBJ2-1; no reliable D call. This CDR3 is 13 amino acids long. Germline loops: CDR1 LNHDA, CDR2 SQIVND (reference sequence). Trimming left V 3 bases short and J 11 bases short, with 14 bases between. The CDR3 spells CASSMNEAPKQFF. Written as DNA, the CDR3 is TGTGCCAGTAGTATGAATGAGGCGCCCAAGCAGTTCTTC.

The V gene is TRBV5-1, the J gene TRBJ2-4; D is possibly TRBD1 (6 bases). The CDR3 loop spans 11 amino acids. Germline lookup yields CDR1 SGHRS and CDR2 YFSETQ. Trimming took off 3 bases at V and 14 bases at J, with 12 bases between the two ends. The CDR3 spells CASSSGQWEYF. In nucleotides, the CDR3 is TGCGCCAGCAGCTCAGGACAGTGGGAGTACTTC.

This sequence joins TRBV5-8 and TRBJ2-5, with 7 bases identical to TRBD1. Germline V gene data show CDR1 as SGHTS and CDR2 as YDEGEE. V gave up 4 bases and J gave up 7 bases; unmatched junction bases: 10. The length of the CDR3 is 14 residues. The CDR3 loop reads CASSPNRGPGTQYF. CDR3 DNA sequence: TGTGCCAGCAGCCCAAACAGGGGCCCCGGGACCCAGTACTTC.

This clone was found once. J is TRBJ2-7 and V is TRBV27; the D gene is possibly TRBD1 (6 bases). With 2 bases removed from V and 4 bases from J, the gap between germline ends came to 18 bases. The CDR3 has 16 residues. Per germline, CDR1 MNHEY and CDR2 SMNVEV (reference sequence). CDR3 DNA sequence: TGTGCCAGCAGTTTAGTTCTCGGACAGAGAACATACGAGCAGTACTTC. Translation gives CASSLVLGQRTYEQYF.

The chain uses TRBV6-2 or TRBV6-3 and TRBJ2-1; the match to TRBD2 covers 13 bases. The germline gives CDR1 MNHEY, CDR2 SVGEGT. Losses at the gene ends were 6 bases for V and 7 bases for J; bases not matched to a gene: 9. The CDR3 has 16 residues. CDR3 protein: CASSFPGLAGVNEQFF. Written as DNA, the CDR3 is TGTGCCAGCAGCTTCCCAGGACTAGCGGGAGTAAATGAGCAGTTCTTC.

The V call is TRBV6-5, the J call TRBJ1-2; a possible D gene is TRBD1 (6 bases). This CDR3 is 14 amino acids long. Trimming took 4 bases from V and 4 from J, leaving 13 bases between them. Germline loops: CDR1 MNHEY, CDR2 SVGAGI. CDR3 sequence (DNA): TGTGCCAGCAGTTCAGGGGAATTGGTCTATGGCTACACCTTC. It translates to CASSSGELVYGYTF.

This clone was detected a few times. The chain joins TRBV27 to TRBJ1-2, with D possibly matching TRBD1 (6 bases). CDR3 size: 17 residues. Trimming pared 4 bases from V and 6 bases from J, leaving 24 bases between. In germline, CDR1 is MNHEY, CDR2 SMNVEV (reference sequence). The CDR3 protein is CASSSQSRGPLADGYTF. Here the CDR3 DNA reads TGTGCCAGCAGTTCGCAAAGCAGGGGCCCCTTAGCTGATGGCTACACCTTC.